The 11 T cell receptor beta chains below all came from one sample that was sequenced in a study of T-cell memory formation after mild COVID-19. TCRdb itself ran the 5' RACE reads through MiXCR, one entry per CDR3 protein. Of 90,000 to 120,000 distinct CDR3 sequences listed, under 15% are singletons. Specimen: PBMCs or a T cell subset sorted from them (not recorded which). The source is a young man who had mild COVID-19 (a few samples of this study predate the infection). Cell type and time point are not known.

The chain carries TRBV28 and TRBJ2-3, with 7 positions matching TRBD1. The germline CDR1 and CDR2 sequences are MDHEN and SYDVKM. This CDR3 spans 17 amino acids. J was trimmed by 5 bases and V by 3 bases; bases with no gene match: 14. CDR3 DNA: TGTGCCAGCAGTTTTCCCCGCCTACACAGGGGACAAGATACGCAGTATTTT. This gives the protein CASSFPRLHRGQDTQYF.

This clonotype was observed many times. This chain links TRBV12-3 or TRBV12-4 with TRBJ2-3; D is ambiguous. The ends were cut back, 8 bases at V and 3 bases at J, with 18 bases in the middle. The CDR3 totals 15 residues. The CDR3 sequence: CASGRVFGPTDTQYF. As DNA, the CDR3 is TGTGCCAGCGGACGGGTCTTTGGGCCTACAGATACGCAGTATTTT.

The chain carries TRBV25-1 and TRBJ2-4; D gene unclear. The CDR3 runs 11 residues. Germline V gives CDR1 MGHDK, CDR2 SYGVNS. Trimming removed 5 bases at V and 4 bases at J, with 3 bases between. The CDR3 sequence is CASSTKNIQYF. Written as DNA, the CDR3 is TGTGCCAGCAGTACTAAAAACATTCAGTACTTC.

The chain carries TRBV7-9 and TRBJ2-7; D ambiguous. The germline gives CDR1 SEHNR, CDR2 FQNEAQ (reference sequence). V was cut by 4 bases and J by 5 bases, with 9 bases left in between. This CDR3 is 12 amino acids long. The CDR3 spells CASSSSSHEQYV. CDR3 in DNA: TGTGCCAGCAGCTCCTCATCCCACGAGCAGTACGTC.

This sequence joins TRBV30 and TRBJ2-7; D uncertain. V lost 0 bases to trimming and J lost 0 bases, with 9 bases between them. The CDR3 runs to 14 residues. The germline CDR1 and CDR2 sequences are GTSNPN and SVGIG (reference sequence). CDR3 DNA sequence: TGTGCCTGGAGTGTACCGGCAAACTCCTACGAGCAGTACTTC. Encoded protein: CAWSVPANSYEQYF.

This clonotype was picked up many times. The chain combines TRBV5-5 with TRBJ1-1; 10 bases fit TRBD1. Per germline, CDR1 SGHKS and CDR2 YYEKEE (reference sequence). Losses at the gene ends were 4 bases for V and 7 bases for J; bases not matched to a gene: 4. This CDR3 is built from 13 residues. The CDR3 is CASSLRDRGEAFF. The CDR3, as DNA: TGTGCCAGCAGCCTCCGGGACAGGGGTGAAGCTTTCTTT.

The chain joins TRBV10-3 to TRBJ2-2; TRBD2 is a possible D gene (6 bases). Germline V gene lookup returns CDR1 ENHRY and CDR2 SYGVKD. This CDR3 has 17 amino acids. V was trimmed by 2 bases and J by 2 bases, leaving 15 bases between them. CDR3 coding DNA: TGTGCCATCAGTGAGGGGGCGACTAGAGCAAACACCGGGGAGCTGTTTTTT. Amino acids: CAISEGATRANTGELFF.

This chain links TRBV9 with TRBJ1-5; D gene ambiguous. This CDR3 contains 11 residues. Germline CDR1 reads SGDLS; CDR2 reads YYNGEE. V lost 2 bases, J lost 8 bases, and 5 bases lay in between. As DNA, the CDR3 is TGTGCCAGCAGCGTCGGGGAGCCCCAGCATTTT. This encodes CASSVGEPQHF.

The genes are TRBV20-1 and TRBJ2-7; no clear D. CDR1 is DFQATT and CDR2 is SNEGSKA in the germline V gene (reference sequence). Trimming left V 5 bases short and J 2 bases short, with 7 bases between. CDR3 size: 11 residues. CDR3 residues: CSASSTYEQYV. DNA of the CDR3: TGCAGTGCTTCTTCTACCTACGAGCAGTACGTC.

This chain joins TRBV12-3 or TRBV12-4 and TRBJ2-1; the match to TRBD2 covers 11 bases. Trimming took 5 bases from V and 13 from J; bases not matched to a gene: 4. The CDR3 extends over 12 amino acids. CDR3 in amino acids: CASSPTSGVQFF. The CDR3 nucleotides read TGTGCCAGCAGTCCGACTAGCGGGGTACAGTTCTTC.

The CDR3 spells CASSYIESGYTF. The CDR3 nucleotides are TGTGCCAGCAGTTACATCGAGAGTGGCTACACCTTC. The chain carries TRBV6-2 or TRBV6-3 and TRBJ1-2; D is ambiguous. CDR3 size: 12 residues. Germline loops: CDR1 MNHEY, CDR2 SVGEGT. Trimming removed 2 bases from V and 7 bases from J, with 8 bases in between.